This TCR beta chain is drawn from a study of T cells in Graves' hyperthyroidism and ophthalmopathy. General study results and limits: The majority of expanded thyroid clonotypes above 0.001 also appeared in blood. Separating ophthalmopathy from stable hyperthyroidism was achieved by a 13 V-J model.

Amplification targeted TCR beta CDR3 regions from RNA transcripts. First-round RT-PCR with HTBI primers amplified the TCR CDR3 region. TCRdb re-derived calls from the multiplex PCR reads in MiXCR, one entry per CDR3 protein. The repertoire holds 620,000 or so distinct CDR3 sequences, with roughly 15% as singletons. V lost 4 bases and J lost 3; bases outside the gene matches: 16. The CDR3 loop spans 18 amino acids. The germline gives CDR1 SEHNR, CDR2 FQNEAQ (reference sequence). This clonotype appeared a few times. What it recognizes is unknown. J is TRBJ1-1 and V is TRBV7-9; TRBD1 matches at 8 bases. The sequence was collected from a woman between 50 and 59 years old with Graves' ophthalmopathy. The sample consisted of blood. For the CDR3, the DNA is TGTGCCAGCAGCTCCGTCACCGGGACAGGAGGACGATACACTGAAGCTTTCTTT. It translates to CASSSVTGTGGRYTEAFF.